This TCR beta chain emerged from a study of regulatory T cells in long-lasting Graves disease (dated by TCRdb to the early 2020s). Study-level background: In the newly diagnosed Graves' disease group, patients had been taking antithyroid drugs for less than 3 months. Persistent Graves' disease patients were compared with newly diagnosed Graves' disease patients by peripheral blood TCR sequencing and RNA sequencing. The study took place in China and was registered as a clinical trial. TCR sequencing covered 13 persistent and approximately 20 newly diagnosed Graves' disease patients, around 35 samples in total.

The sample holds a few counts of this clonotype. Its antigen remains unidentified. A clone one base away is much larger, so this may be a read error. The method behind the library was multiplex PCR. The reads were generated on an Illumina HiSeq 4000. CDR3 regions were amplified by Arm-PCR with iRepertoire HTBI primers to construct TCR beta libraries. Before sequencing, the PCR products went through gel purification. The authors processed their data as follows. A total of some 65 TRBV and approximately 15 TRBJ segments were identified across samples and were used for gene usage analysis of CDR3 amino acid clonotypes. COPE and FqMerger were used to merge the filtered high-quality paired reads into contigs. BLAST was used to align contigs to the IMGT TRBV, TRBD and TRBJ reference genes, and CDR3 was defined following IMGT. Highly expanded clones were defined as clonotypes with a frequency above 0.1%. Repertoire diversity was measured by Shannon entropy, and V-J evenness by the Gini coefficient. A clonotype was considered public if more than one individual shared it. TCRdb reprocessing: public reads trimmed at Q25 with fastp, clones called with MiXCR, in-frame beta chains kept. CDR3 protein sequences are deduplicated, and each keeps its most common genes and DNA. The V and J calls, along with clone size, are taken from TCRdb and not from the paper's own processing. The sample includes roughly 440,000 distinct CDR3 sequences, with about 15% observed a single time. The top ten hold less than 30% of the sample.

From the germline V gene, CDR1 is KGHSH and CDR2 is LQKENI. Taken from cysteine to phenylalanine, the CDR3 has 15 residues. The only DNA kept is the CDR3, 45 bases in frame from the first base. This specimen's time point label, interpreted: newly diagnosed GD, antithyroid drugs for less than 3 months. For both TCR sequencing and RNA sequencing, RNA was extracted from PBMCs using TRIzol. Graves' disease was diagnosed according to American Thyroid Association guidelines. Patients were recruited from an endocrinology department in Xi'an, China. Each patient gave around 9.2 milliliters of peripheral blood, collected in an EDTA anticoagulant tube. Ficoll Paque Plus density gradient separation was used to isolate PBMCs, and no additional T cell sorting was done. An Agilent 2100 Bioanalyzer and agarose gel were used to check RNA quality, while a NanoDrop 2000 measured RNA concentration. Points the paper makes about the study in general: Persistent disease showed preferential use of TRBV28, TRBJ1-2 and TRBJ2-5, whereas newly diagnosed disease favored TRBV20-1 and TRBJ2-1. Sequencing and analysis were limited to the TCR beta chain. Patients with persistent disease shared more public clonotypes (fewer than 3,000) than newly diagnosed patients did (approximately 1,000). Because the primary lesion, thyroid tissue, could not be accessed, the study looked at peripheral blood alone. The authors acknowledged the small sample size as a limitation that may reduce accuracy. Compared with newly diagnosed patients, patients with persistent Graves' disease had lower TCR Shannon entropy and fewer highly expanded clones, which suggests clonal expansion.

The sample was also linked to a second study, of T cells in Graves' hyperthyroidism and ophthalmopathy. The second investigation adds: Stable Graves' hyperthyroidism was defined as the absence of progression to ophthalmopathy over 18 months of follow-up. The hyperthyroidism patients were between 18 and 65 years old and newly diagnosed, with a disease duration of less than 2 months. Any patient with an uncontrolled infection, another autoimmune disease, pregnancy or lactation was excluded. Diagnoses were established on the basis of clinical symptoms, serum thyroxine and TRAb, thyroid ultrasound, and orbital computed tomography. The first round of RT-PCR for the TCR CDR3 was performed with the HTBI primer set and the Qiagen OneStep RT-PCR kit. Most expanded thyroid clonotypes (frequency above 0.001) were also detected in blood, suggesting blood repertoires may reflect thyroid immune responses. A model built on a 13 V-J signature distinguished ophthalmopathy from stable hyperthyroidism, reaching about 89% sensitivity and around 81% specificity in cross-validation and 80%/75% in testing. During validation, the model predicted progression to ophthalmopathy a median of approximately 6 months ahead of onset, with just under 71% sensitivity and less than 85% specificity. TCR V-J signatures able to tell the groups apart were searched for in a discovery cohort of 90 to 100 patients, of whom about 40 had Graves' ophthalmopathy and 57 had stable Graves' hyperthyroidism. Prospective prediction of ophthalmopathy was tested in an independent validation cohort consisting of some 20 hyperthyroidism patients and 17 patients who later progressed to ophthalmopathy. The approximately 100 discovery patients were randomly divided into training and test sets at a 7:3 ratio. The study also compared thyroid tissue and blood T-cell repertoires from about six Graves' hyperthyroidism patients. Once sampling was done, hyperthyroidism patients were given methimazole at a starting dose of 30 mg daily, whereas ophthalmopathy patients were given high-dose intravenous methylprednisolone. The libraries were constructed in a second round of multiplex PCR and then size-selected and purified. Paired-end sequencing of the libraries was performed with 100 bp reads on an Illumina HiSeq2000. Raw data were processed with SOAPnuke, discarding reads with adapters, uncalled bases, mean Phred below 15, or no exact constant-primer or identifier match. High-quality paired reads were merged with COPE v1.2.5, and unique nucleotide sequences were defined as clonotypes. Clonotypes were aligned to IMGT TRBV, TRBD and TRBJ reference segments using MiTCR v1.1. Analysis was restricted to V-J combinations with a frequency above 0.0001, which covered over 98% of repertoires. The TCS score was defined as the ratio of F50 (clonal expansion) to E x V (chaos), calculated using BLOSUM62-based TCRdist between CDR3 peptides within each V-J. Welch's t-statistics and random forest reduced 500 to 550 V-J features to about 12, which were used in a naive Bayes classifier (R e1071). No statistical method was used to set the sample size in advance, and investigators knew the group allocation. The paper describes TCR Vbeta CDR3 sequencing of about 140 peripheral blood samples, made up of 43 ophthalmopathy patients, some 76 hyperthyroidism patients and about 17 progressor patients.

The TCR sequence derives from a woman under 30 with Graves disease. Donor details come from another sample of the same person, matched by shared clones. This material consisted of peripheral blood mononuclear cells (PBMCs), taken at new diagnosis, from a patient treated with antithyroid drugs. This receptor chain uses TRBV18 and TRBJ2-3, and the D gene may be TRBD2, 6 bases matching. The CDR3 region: CANSPQTRGTDTQYF. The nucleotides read TGTGCCAACTCACCCCAGACTAGGGGCACAGATACGCAGTATTTT.